This T cell receptor beta chain emerged from a study of identical twins. TCRdb itself ran the 5' RACE reads through MiXCR, one entry per CDR3 protein. The table lists about 810,000 distinct CDR3 sequences, more than 9% of them singletons. This clonotype was recorded a few times. V dropped 6 bases and J dropped 3 bases, with 12 bases sitting between them. CDR3 length: 13 residues. CDR1 and CDR2 from the germline V gene are MDHEN and SYDVKM. Separately, the same data were catalogued under a study of yellow fever vaccine responses in identical twins.

The receptor was isolated from a woman aged 18-29 years in good health. The sequenced sample consisted of PBMCs. This chain connects TRBV28 to TRBJ2-7, with D possibly being TRBD2 (5 bases). CDR3 in amino acids: CASSRTSFYEQYF. CDR3 in DNA: TGTGCCAGCAGCCGGACTTCCTTCTACGAGCAGTACTTC.